Listed below are T cell receptor beta chains from one sample, sequenced in a study of T cell repertoires in aging, cancer and after chemotherapy. TCRdb called the multiplex PCR reads again in MiXCR, with one record for every CDR3 protein. The repertoire consists of roughly 12,000 distinct CDR3 sequences, with 35% to 40% occurring once and the leading ten covering about 6.2%. Sequencing used blood. These receptors were taken from a human donor in good health. The donor label of this sample is uncertain. The CDR3 runs from the conserved cysteine through the conserved F or W. D genes are given only for firm matches. A clone size is listed for some rows: how often the clone was seen (once, few, many), or a class if it is expanded.

D gene	V gene	J gene	CDR3 length	clone size	CDR3 DNA	CDR3 protein
TRBD1	TRBV19	TRBJ1-5	14	few	TGTGCCAGTAAGTTCCGACAGGGGGATCAGCCCCAGCATTTT	CASKFRQGDQPQHF
TRBD1	TRBV19	TRBJ1-2	13	-	TGTGCCAGTAGTATACTCGGACAGGGTCGCTACACCTTC	CASSILGQGRYTF
TRBD2	TRBV24-1	TRBJ2-1	15	-	TGTGCCACCAGTCCCTCTAGCGGGGGACCCAATGAGCAGTTCTTC	CATSPSSGGPNEQFF
TRBD2	TRBV12-3/TRBV12-4	TRBJ2-1	14	few	TGTGCCAGCAGCAGGACTAGCGGGAGTAATGAGCAGTTCTTC	CASSRTSGSNEQFF
TRBD2	TRBV5-4	TRBJ2-7	14	medium-sized	TGTGCCAGCAGCTTGGGACTAGCGGGAGAGGAGCAGTACTTC	CASSLGLAGEEQYF
TRBD2	TRBV19	TRBJ2-1	15	medium-sized	TGTGCCAGTAGTATAGGAGGGAGGGTGACGAATGAGCAGTTCTTC	CASSIGGRVTNEQFF
TRBD1	TRBV15	TRBJ2-2	17	few	TGTGCCACCAGCAGAGATAAGACAGGGCGGAACACCGGGGAGCTGTTTTTT	CATSRDKTGRNTGELFF
-	TRBV30	TRBJ1-5	12	-	TGTGCCTGGAGTGTATCCGGCGGGCCCCAGCATTTT	CAWSVSGGPQHF
-	TRBV30	TRBJ1-3	14	-	TGTGCCTGGAGTGTATGGGGCTCTGGAAACACCATATATTTT	CAWSVWGSGNTIYF
TRBD1	TRBV29-1	TRBJ2-1	12	medium-sized	TGCAGCGTTCGACAGGGGGCAGATGAGCAGTTCTTC	CSVRQGADEQFF
TRBD1	TRBV19	TRBJ1-3	15	few	TGTGCCAGTAGTAACACAGGGGACGCTGGAAACACCATATATTTT	CASSNTGDAGNTIYF
-	TRBV11-2	TRBJ1-1	14	-	TGTGCCAGCACCCCTAGATGGGGGGGATTTGAAGCTTTCTTT	CASTPRWGGFEAFF
-	TRBV30	TRBJ2-7	13	-	TGTGCCTGGAGTGTAACGGTCTCCTACGAGCAGTACTTC	CAWSVTVSYEQYF
-	TRBV12-3/TRBV12-4	TRBJ2-5	13	-	TGTGCCAGCAGTCATGGCCTCAGTGAGACCCAGTACTTC	CASSHGLSETQYF
-	TRBV7-2	TRBJ2-1	11	-	TGTGTCAGCAGCTTACGGGTGGAGCAGTTCTTC	CVSSLRVEQFF
TRBD1	TRBV6-5	TRBJ2-1	15	few	TGTGCCAGCAGTCAACCGGGACAGGGGGGAAATGAGCAGTTCTTC	CASSQPGQGGNEQFF
-	TRBV6-6	TRBJ2-2	14	-	TGTGCCAGCAAGATCGGCGCGAACACCGGGGAGCTGTTTTTT	CASKIGANTGELFF
-	TRBV19	TRBJ2-5	16	medium-sized	TGTGCCAGTAGCGGGGGCGTCTCCTGGTACCAAGAGACCCAGTACTTC	CASSGGVSWYQETQYF
-	TRBV5-4	TRBJ2-7	14	few	TGTGCCAGCAGCTTAGCGACAAACTCCTACGAGCAGTACTTC	CASSLATNSYEQYF
-	TRBV5-4	TRBJ2-5	13	-	TGTGCCAGCAGCTTGGTAGAGGGCGAGACCCAGTACTTC	CASSLVEGETQYF
TRBD2	TRBV11-1	TRBJ2-5	17	-	TGTGCCAGCAGCAAAGGACTAGCGGGGGGGGGCCAAGAGACCCAGTACTTC	CASSKGLAGGGQETQYF
-	TRBV6-2/TRBV6-3	TRBJ2-3	14	-	TGTGCCAGCAGCTCCGACAGGGAGGTGGGTACGCAGTATTTT	CASSSDREVGTQYF
-	TRBV19	TRBJ2-2	15	medium-sized	TGTGCCAGTAGTACCGATACACCGAACACCGGGGAGCTGTTTTTT	CASSTDTPNTGELFF